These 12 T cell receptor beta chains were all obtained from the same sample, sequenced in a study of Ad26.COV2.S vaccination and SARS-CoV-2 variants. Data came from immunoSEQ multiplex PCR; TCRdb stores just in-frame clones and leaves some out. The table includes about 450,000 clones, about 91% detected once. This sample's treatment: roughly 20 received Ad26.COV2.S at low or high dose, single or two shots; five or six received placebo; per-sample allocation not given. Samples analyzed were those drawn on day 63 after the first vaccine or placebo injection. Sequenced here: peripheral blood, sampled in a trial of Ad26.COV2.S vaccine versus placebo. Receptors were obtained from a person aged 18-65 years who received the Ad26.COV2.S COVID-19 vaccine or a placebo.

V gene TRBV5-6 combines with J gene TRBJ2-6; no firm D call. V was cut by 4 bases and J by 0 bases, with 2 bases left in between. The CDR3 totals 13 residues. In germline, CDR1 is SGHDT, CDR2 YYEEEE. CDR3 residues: CASSVSGANVLTF. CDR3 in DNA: TGTGCCAGCAGCGTCTCTGGGGCCAACGTCCTGACTTTC.

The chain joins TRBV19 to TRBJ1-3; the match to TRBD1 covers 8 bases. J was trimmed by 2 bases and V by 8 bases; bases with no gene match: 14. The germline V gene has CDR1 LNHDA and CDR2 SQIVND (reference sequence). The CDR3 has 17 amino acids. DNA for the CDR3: TGTGCCAGTGGCCGCAGGGGGCCGACAGGGACTGGAAACACCATATATTTT. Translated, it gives CASGRRGPTGTGNTIYF.

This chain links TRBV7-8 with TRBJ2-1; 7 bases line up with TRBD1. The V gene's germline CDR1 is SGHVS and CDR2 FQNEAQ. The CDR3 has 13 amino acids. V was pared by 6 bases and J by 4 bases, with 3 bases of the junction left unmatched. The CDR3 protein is CASRGGRYNEQFF. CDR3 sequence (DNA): TGTGCCAGCAGAGGGGGCCGTTACAATGAGCAGTTCTTC.

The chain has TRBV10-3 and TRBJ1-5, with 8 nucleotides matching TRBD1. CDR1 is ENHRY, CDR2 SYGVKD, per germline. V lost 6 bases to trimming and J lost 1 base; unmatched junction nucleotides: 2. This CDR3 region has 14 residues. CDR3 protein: CAIRDRVSNQPQHF. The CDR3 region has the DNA TGTGCCATCAGGGACAGGGTCAGCAATCAGCCCCAGCATTTT.

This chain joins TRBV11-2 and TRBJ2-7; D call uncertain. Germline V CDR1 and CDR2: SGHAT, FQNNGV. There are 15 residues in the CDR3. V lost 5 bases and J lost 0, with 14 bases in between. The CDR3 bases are TGTGCCAGCAGCGCGCAGGAGAGAGGCTCCTACGAGCAGTACGTC. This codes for CASSAQERGSYEQYV.

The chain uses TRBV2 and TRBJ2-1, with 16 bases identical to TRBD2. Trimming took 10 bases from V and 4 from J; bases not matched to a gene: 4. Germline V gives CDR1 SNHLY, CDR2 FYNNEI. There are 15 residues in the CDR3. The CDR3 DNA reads TGTGCCACCGCGGGACTAGCGGGGGGGTACAATGAGCAGTTCTTC. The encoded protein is CATAGLAGGYNEQFF.

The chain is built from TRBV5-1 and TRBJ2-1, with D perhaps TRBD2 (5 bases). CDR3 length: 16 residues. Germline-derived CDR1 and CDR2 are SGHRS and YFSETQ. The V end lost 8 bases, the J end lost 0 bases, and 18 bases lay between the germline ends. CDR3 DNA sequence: TGCGCCAGTAAACCCTGGGCGGGCAGCTCCTACAATGAGCAGTTCTTC. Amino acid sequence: CASKPWAGSSYNEQFF. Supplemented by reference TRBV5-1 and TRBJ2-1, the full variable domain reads KAGVTQTPRYLIKTRGQQVTLSCSPISGHRSVSWYQQTPGQGLQFLFEYFSETQRNKGNFPGRFSGRQFSNSRSEMNVSTLELGDSALYLCASKPWAGSSYNEQFFGPGTRLTVL.

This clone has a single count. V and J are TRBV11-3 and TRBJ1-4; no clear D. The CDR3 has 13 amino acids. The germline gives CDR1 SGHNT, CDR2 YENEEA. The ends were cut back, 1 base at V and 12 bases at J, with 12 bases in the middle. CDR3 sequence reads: CASSLGQARELFF. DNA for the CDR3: TGTGCCAGCAGCTTAGGGCAGGCCCGCGAACTGTTTTTT.

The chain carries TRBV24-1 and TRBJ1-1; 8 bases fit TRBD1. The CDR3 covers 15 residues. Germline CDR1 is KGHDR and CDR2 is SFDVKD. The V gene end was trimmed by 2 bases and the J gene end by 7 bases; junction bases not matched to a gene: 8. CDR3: CATSDSRGLSGEAFF. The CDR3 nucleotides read TGTGCCACCAGTGATTCCAGGGGGCTGTCGGGTGAAGCTTTCTTT.

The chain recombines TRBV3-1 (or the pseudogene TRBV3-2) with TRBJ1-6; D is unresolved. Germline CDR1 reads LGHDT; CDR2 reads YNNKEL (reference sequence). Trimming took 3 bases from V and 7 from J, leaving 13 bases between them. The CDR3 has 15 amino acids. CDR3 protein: CASSHAPEINSPLHF. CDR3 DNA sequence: TGTGCCAGCAGCCACGCACCAGAAATAAATTCACCCCTCCACTTT.

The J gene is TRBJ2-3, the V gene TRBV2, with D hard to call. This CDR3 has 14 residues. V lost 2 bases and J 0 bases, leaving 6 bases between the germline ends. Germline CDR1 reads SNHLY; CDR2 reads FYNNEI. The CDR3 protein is CASSELESTDTQYF. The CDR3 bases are TGTGCCAGCAGTGAATTGGAGAGCACAGATACGCAGTATTTT.

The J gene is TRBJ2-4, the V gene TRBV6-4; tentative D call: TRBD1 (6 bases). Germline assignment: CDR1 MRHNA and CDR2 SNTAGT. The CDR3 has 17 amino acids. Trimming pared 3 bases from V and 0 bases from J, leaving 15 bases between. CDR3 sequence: CASSEPGHNIAKNIQYF. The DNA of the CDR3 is TGTGCCAGCAGTGAACCGGGACATAATATAGCCAAAAACATTCAGTACTTC.